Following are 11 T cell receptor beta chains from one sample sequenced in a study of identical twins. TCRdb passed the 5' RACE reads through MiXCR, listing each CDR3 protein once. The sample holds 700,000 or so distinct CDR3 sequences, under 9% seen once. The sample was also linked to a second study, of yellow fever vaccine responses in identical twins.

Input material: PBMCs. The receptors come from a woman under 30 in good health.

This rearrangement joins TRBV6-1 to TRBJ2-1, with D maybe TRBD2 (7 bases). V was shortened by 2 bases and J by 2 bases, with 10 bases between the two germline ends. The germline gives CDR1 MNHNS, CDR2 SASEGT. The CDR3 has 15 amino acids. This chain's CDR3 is CASSERGGAYNEQFF. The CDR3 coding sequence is TGTGCCAGCAGTGAAAGAGGGGGGGCCTACAATGAGCAGTTCTTC.

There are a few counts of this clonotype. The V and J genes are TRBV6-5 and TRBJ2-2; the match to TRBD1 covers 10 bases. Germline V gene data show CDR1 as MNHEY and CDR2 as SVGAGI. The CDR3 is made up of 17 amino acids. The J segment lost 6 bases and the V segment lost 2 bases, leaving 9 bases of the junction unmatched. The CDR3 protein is CASSYPSGTGDAGELFF. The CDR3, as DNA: TGTGCCAGCAGTTACCCTTCCGGGACAGGGGATGCCGGGGAGCTGTTTTTT.

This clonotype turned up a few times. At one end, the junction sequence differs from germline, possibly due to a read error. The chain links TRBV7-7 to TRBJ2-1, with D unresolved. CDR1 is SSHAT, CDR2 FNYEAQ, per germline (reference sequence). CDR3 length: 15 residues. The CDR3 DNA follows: TGTGCTAGCAGCTTAGGTCCAAGCCCTTACAATGAGCAGTTCTTC. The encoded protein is CASSLGPSPYNEQFF.

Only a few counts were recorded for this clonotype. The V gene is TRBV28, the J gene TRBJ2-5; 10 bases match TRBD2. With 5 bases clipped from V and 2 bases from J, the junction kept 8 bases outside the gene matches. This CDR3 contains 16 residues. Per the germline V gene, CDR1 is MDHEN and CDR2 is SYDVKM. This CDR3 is CASSADPGLAQETQYF. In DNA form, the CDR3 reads TGTGCCAGCAGTGCGGATCCGGGACTAGCGCAAGAGACCCAGTACTTC.

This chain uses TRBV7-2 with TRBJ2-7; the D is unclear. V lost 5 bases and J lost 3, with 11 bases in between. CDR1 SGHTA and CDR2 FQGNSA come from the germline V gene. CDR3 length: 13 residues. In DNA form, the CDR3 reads TGTGCCAGCAGCCCGTCTCAAGGCTACGAGCAGTACTTC. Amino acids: CASSPSQGYEQYF.

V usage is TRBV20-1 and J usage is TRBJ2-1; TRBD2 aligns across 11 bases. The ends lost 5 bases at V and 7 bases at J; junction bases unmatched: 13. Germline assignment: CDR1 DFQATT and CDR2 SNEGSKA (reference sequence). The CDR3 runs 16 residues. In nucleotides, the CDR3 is TGCAGTGCTCCTACGTCACTAGCGGGAGCGTGGAATGAGCAGTTCTTC. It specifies CSAPTSLAGAWNEQFF.

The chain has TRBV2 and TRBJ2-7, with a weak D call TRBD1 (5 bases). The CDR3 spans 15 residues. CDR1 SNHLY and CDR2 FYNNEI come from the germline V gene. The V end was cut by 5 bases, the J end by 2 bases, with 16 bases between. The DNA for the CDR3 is TGTGCCAGCAGTCTACACGACAGTCTGACCTACGAGCAGTACTTC. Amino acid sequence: CASSLHDSLTYEQYF.

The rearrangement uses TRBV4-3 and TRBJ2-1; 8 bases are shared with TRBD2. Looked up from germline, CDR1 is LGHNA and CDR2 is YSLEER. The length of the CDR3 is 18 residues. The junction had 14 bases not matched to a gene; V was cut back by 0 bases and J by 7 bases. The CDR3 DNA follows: TGCGCCAGCAGCCAAGATTGGGGAGGAGCGGGAGTTAGGAATGAGCAGTTCTTC. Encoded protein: CASSQDWGGAGVRNEQFF.

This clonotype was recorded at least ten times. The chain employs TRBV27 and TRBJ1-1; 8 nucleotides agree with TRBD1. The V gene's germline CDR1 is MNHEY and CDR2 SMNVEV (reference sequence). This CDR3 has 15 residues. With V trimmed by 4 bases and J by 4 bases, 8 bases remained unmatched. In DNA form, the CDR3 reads TGTGCCAGCAGTTCCCCGGACAGGGAGGGCACTGAAGCTTTCTTT. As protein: CASSSPDREGTEAFF.

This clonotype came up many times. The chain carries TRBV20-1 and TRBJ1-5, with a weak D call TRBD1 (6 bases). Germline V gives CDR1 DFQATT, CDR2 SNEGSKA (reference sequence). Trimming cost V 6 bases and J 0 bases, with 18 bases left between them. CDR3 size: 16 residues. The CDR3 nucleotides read TGCAGTGCCCATGTTGGGTGGGGGGCTAGCAATCAGCCCCAGCATTTT. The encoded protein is CSAHVGWGASNQPQHF.

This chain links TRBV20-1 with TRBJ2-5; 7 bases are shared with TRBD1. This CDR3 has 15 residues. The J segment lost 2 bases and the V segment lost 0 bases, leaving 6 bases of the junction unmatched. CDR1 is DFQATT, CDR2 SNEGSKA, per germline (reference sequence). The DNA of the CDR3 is TGCAGTGCTAGAGATCTCCGGGACAGTCAAGAGACCCAGTACTTC. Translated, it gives CSARDLRDSQETQYF.